This TCR beta chain comes out of a study of blood T cell repertoires in COVID-19. Overall study context: The United States, Italy and Spain supplied acute and convalescent COVID-19 samples. T cells, B-cell-depleted T cells, or PBMCs provided the cDNA or gDNA that served as material.

In the original workflow: The assay estimated nucleated cells by amplifying reference gene primers. Libraries were prepared by immunoSEQ multiplex PCR; TCRdb keeps only in-frame clonotypes and omits some of them. The V and J calls and clone size come from that table; D and trimming were worked out from the DNA. Among over 90,000 clones listed, around 83% were seen once. V was trimmed by 5 bases and J by 8 bases, leaving 18 bases between them. There are 15 residues in the CDR3. Germline V lookup: CDR1 MGHRA, CDR2 YSYEKL. The genes are TRBV4-1 and TRBJ1-4; D remains ambiguous. This receptor was taken from a woman aged 55-69 years in a cohort sampled during active or convalescent COVID-19. The sample taken for sequencing was peripheral blood. CDR3 DNA: TGCGCCAGCAGCGCGAGGGAAAGGGTTGAAGAAAAACTGTTTTTT. Translating gives CASSARERVEEKLFF.